These T cell receptor beta chains were read from a single sample in a study of blood T cell repertoires in COVID-19. Sequencing was performed with immunoSEQ multiplex PCR; in TCRdb, only in-frame clones are kept and a portion is missing. In the table there are 200,000 to 250,000 clones, about 76% of which are singletons. Material for sequencing was PBMCs or T cells enriched from blood (not recorded which). These receptor sequences come from a woman aged 45 to 65 with acute COVID-19. CDR3s include the opening cysteine and the closing phenylalanine or tryptophan. D genes are given only for firm matches. Size is omitted from some rows. Given values are once, few, many or a class for expanded clones.

NA	TRBJ1-3	NA	TRBV3-1/TRBV3-2	TGTGCCAGCAGCCGGACAAGAGTCGGTACCGGCTCTGGAAACACCATATATTTT	CASSRTRVGTGSGNTIYF
NA	TRBJ1-1	NA	TRBV11-3	TGTGCCAGCAGCAAAAATACCGGGAACACTGAAGCTTTCTTT	CASSKNTGNTEAFF
NA	TRBJ1-2	NA	TRBV4-1	TGCGCCAGCAGCCAGGGCAGGCTATTTAACTATGGCTACACCTTC	CASSQGRLFNYGYTF
NA	TRBJ1-2	NA	TRBV5-1	TGCGCCAGCAGCTCCCCCCCCGCGGGAGATAACTATGGCTACACCTTC	CASSSPPAGDNYGYTF
many	TRBJ2-3	TRBD1	TRBV7-9	TGTGCCAGCAGCTTAGTAAGGGGGCAGACAGATACGCAGTATTTT	CASSLVRGQTDTQYF
NA	TRBJ1-4	NA	TRBV5-8	TGTGCCAGCTTCGTCTTCAATGAAAAACTGTTTTTT	CASFVFNEKLFF
NA	TRBJ2-7	TRBD2	TRBV4-1	TGCGCCAGCAGCCAAACCCTAGCGGGAGTTGTTTACGAGCAGTACTTC	CASSQTLAGVVYEQYF
NA	TRBJ2-2	TRBD2	TRBV4-3	TGCGCCAGCAGCCAGGAAATGATAGCGGGGCCGAACACCGGGGAGCTGTTTTTT	CASSQEMIAGPNTGELFF
once	TRBJ1-2	TRBD1	TRBV28	TGTGCCAGCAGTTTACGGACAGGGGGCGCGAGCGGCTACACCTTC	CASSLRTGGASGYTF
NA	TRBJ1-6	NA	TRBV15	TGTGCCACCGCCCGCCGTGGGGCAGGATCACCCCTCCACTTT	CATARRGAGSPLHF
NA	TRBJ2-3	NA	TRBV18	TGTGCCAGCTCATCTCAAACTCGCACCGATACGCAGTATTTT	CASSSQTRTDTQYF
NA	TRBJ2-7	TRBD1	TRBV7-2	TGTGCCAGCAGCTTACAGGGGGCTCTGGACGAGCAGTACTTC	CASSLQGALDEQYF
NA	TRBJ2-2	NA	TRBV5-4	TGTGCCAGCAGCCGAAAAGACATGATCGGGGAGCTGTTTTTT	CASSRKDMIGELFF
NA	TRBJ2-1	TRBD2	TRBV9	TGTGCCAGCAGCGTAGGGACTAGCGTAAACAATGAGCAGTTCTTC	CASSVGTSVNNEQFF
NA	TRBJ1-1	NA	TRBV18	TGTGCCAGCTCACCTACAGGACCACAGACGAACACTGAAGCTTTCTTT	CASSPTGPQTNTEAFF
NA	TRBJ1-2	NA	TRBV3-1/TRBV3-2	TGTGCCAGCAGCCAAGACGTCATCCGCGGTCATGGCTACACCTTC	CASSQDVIRGHGYTF
many	TRBJ2-5	NA	TRBV10-3	TGTGCCATCAGGAGGGGGGGGCCCCAAGAGACCCAGTACTTC	CAIRRGGPQETQYF
few	TRBJ1-2	NA	TRBV7-9	TGTGCCAGCAGCTTACCTACCCACTACTATGGCTACACCTTC	CASSLPTHYYGYTF
NA	TRBJ2-2	TRBD1	TRBV11-1	TGTGCCAGCACTAAGGACAGGGGGCAAACCGGGGAGCTGTTTTTT	CASTKDRGQTGELFF
NA	TRBJ2-3	TRBD2	TRBV4-2	TGTGCCAGCGCAAGCGAAAGCGGGAGTGATGTGGTAGATACGCAGTATTTT	CASASESGSDVVDTQYF
NA	TRBJ1-1	NA	TRBV28	TGTGCCAGCAGTTTAGGACTGATGGGCACTGAAGCTTTCTTT	CASSLGLMGTEAFF
NA	TRBJ1-6	NA	TRBV28	TGTGCCAGCAGTTTACCAGGGGCGGGTTCACCCCTCCACTTT	CASSLPGAGSPLHF
NA	TRBJ1-3	TRBD1	TRBV19	TGTGCCAGTAGTATCCGACAGGGTGTTGGAAACACCATATATTTT	CASSIRQGVGNTIYF
NA	TRBJ2-7	NA	TRBV19	TGTGCCAGTAGTCGGGTTATAGGCTCCTACGAGCAGTACTTC	CASSRVIGSYEQYF
NA	TRBJ1-2	TRBD1	TRBV6-5	TGTGCCAGCAGTTACTCAGGAGGGGGCAATGGCTACACCTTC	CASSYSGGGNGYTF
NA	TRBJ1-1	TRBD1	TRBV11-2	TGTGCCAGCAGCTTAGAACAGGGGGTCTCGGCTTTCTTT	CASSLEQGVSAFF
NA	TRBJ1-2	NA	TRBV7-9	TGTGCCAGCAGCCCCTCCAGGAAATATGGCTACACCTTC	CASSPSRKYGYTF
NA	TRBJ1-1	NA	TRBV3-1/TRBV3-2	TGTGCCAGCAGCCAAGATCTCGGGGTTGCAGGCACTGAAGCTTTCTTT	CASSQDLGVAGTEAFF
few	TRBJ1-6	NA	TRBV25-1	TGTGCCAGCAGACAGGGAGAGAATTCACCCCTCCACTTT	CASRQGENSPLHF
few	TRBJ1-1	NA	TRBV28	TGTGCCAGCAGTTTACCCAGTTTACGAACAGCCGAAGCTTTCTTT	CASSLPSLRTAEAFF
NA	TRBJ1-3	NA	TRBV28	TGTGCCAGCAGTTTAGCCCTGCGGGGGGCAAACACCATATATTTT	CASSLALRGANTIYF
NA	TRBJ2-1	TRBD1	TRBV6-4	TGTGCCAGCAGACCCGGGACAGGAATTCCCAATGAGCAGTTCTTC	CASRPGTGIPNEQFF